Each of the 7 T cell receptor beta chains below was sequenced from the same sample in a study of T cell responses to AZD1222 COVID-19 vaccine. TCRdb keeps only in-frame clones here, not all; method: immunoSEQ multiplex PCR. Of about 40,000 clones in the sample, approximately 88% were seen once. This specimen was peripheral blood, taken 28 days after the second dose of the MenACWY control vaccine. The receptor source for this set is an adult who received the MenACWY meningococcal vaccine as a control.

This clone appeared once. J is TRBJ1-2 and V is TRBV9, with D possibly being TRBD1 (5 bases). This CDR3 is 14 amino acids long. From germline, CDR1 is SGDLS and CDR2 YYNGEE. Trimming left V 3 bases short and J 6 bases short, with 15 bases between. CDR3 sequence (DNA): TGTGCCAGCAGCGCACTACAGGCGGAGGATGGCTACACCTTC. This encodes CASSALQAEDGYTF. The complete variable domain, with remaining parts taken from reference TRBV9 and TRBJ1-2, reads DSGVTQTPKHLITATGQRVTLRCSPRSGDLSVYWYQQSLDQGLQFLIQYYNGEERAKGNILERFSAQQFPDLHSELNLSSLELGDSALYFCASSALQAEDGYTFGSGTRLTVV.

The V and J genes are TRBV7-9 and TRBJ2-5; possible D gene TRBD1, 5 bases. Germline lookup yields CDR1 SEHNR and CDR2 FQNEAQ (reference sequence). The CDR3 spans 14 residues. The ends were cut back, 3 bases at V and 1 base at J, with 9 bases in the middle. The CDR3 spells CASSFQGIQETQYF. The CDR3 DNA reads TGTGCCAGCAGCTTTCAGGGAATCCAAGAGACCCAGTACTTC.

This chain connects TRBV9 to TRBJ2-1; D is unclear. CDR1 SGDLS and CDR2 YYNGEE come from the germline V gene. The V end was cut by 0 bases, the J end by 7 bases, with 8 bases between. This CDR3 region has 13 residues. The CDR3 reads CASSVEYENEQFF. CDR3 DNA: TGTGCCAGCAGCGTAGAGTACGAAAATGAGCAGTTCTTC.

A word on this clone: Relative to the germline gene, one junction end is altered; a read error may explain this. The gene calls are TRBV19 and TRBJ2-3, with a weak D call TRBD2 (5 bases). From germline, CDR1 is LNHDA and CDR2 SQIVND (reference sequence). CDR3 length equals 8 residues. The CDR3 region is CANGKRVF. The CDR3 DNA is TGTGCCAACGGGAAAAGGGTTTTT.

V and J are TRBV6-5 and TRBJ2-3; D call uncertain. This CDR3 is built from 14 residues. Between the trimmed V and J ends, which lost 2 bases and 4 bases, there was a span of 10 bases. Germline assignment: CDR1 MNHEY and CDR2 SVGAGI. Here the CDR3 reads CASSYGRESDTQYF. CDR3 DNA: TGTGCCAGCAGTTACGGTAGAGAGTCAGATACGCAGTATTTT.

This rearrangement joins TRBV20-1 to TRBJ2-5; D is uncertain. Germline V gives CDR1 DFQATT, CDR2 SNEGSKA (reference sequence). This CDR3 region has 16 residues. The V end was cut by 3 bases, the J end by 5 bases, with 22 bases between. The CDR3: CSASPRIGLRLETQYF. The CDR3 bases are TGCAGTGCTAGTCCACGTATCGGTCTTAGGCTCGAGACCCAGTACTTC.

The CDR3 loop reads CASRGDSSNQPQHF. The CDR3 coding sequence is TGTGCCAGCAGGGGGGACAGTAGCAATCAGCCCCAGCATTTT. V and J are TRBV6-5 and TRBJ1-5; the match to TRBD1 covers 7 bases. CDR1 is MNHEY and CDR2 is SVGAGI in the germline V gene. V gave up 6 bases and J gave up 0 bases; unmatched junction bases: 2. CDR3 length: 14 residues.